The text below deals with one TCR beta chain. The antigen is undetermined. This entry belongs to a study of T cells after yellow fever vaccination. Study conclusions and caveats: It was a small share of clonotypes that appeared in both CD4 and CD8 compartments.

V was pared by 4 bases and J by 3 bases, with 10 bases between. CDR3 length equals 14 residues. The germline V gene has CDR1 SGHRS and CDR2 YFSETQ. Via MiXCR, TCRdb re-called the 5' RACE reads, giving one row per CDR3 protein. The repertoire holds over 250,000 distinct CDR3 sequences, with approximately 4% as singletons. This chain uses TRBV5-1 with TRBJ1-4; the D gene is possibly TRBD1 (6 bases). This specimen was PBMCs, taken 5 days after the yellow fever booster vaccination. The receptor's source is a young man who received the YFV17D yellow fever vaccine. The CDR3 coding sequence is TGCGCCAGCAGCGAGACAGGTTCTAATGAAAAACTGTTTTTT. Translated: CASSETGSNEKLFF.